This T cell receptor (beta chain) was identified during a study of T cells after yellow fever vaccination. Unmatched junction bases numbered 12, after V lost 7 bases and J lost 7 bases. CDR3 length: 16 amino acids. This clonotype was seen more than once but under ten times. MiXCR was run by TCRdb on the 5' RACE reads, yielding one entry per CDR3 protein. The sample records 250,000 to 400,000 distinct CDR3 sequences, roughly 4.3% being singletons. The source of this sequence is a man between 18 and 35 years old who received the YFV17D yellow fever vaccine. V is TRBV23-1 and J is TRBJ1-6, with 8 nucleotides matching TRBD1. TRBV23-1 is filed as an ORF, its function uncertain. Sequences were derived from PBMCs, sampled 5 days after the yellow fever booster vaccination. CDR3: CASTRRGRIWNSPLHF. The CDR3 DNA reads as TGCGCCAGCACCCGCAGGGGGCGCATATGGAATTCACCCCTCCACTTT.